Following are 4 T cell receptor beta chains from one sample sequenced in a study of blood T cell repertoires in COVID-19. The assay was immunoSEQ multiplex PCR, and TCRdb's table has in-frame clones only and misses some. The sample includes a few hundred thousand clones, roughly 85% seen only once; the top ten take around 2.9%. Sequencing input: peripheral blood. Receptors originate from a woman aged 25-40 years with active or convalescent COVID-19.

The chain is built from TRBV6-2 or TRBV6-3 and TRBJ1-1; D gene unclear. Germline loops: CDR1 MNHEY, CDR2 SVGEGT. V was cut by 5 bases and J by 7 bases, with 14 bases left in between. The CDR3 loop spans 13 amino acids. The CDR3 DNA is TGTGCCAGCAGTGCCACCGCGATCAATGAAGCTTTCTTT. Translation gives CASSATAINEAFF.

The gene calls are TRBV9 and TRBJ2-3; maybe TRBD2 (6 bases). The CDR3 length is 15 residues. Looked up from germline, CDR1 is SGDLS and CDR2 is YYNGEE. Trimming shortened V by 5 bases and J by 0 bases, and 13 bases separated the two germline ends. The CDR3 DNA is TGTGCCAGCAGGACGGGGGTTGCTAGCACAGATACGCAGTATTTT. It yields the protein CASRTGVASTDTQYF.

As for this clone: This sample also contains other DNA sequences that code for the same CDR3. V and J are TRBV28 and TRBJ2-7, with no clear D. V gave up 3 bases and J gave up 1 base, with 4 bases separating them. Germline assignment: CDR1 MDHEN and CDR2 SYDVKM. The CDR3 runs 12 residues. The chain's CDR3 is CASSFSSYEQYF. CDR3 nucleotides: TGTGCCAGCAGTTTCTCGTCCTACGAGCAGTACTTC.

The chain carries TRBV28 and TRBJ1-5, with D possibly being TRBD1 (5 bases). The CDR3 is made up of 14 amino acids. With 5 bases removed from V and 4 bases from J, the gap between germline ends came to 12 bases. Germline-derived CDR1 and CDR2 are MDHEN and SYDVKM. In nucleotides, the CDR3 is TGTGCCAGCAGTCCCCCGGGGGGGAATCAGCCCCAGCATTTT. This codes for CASSPPGGNQPQHF.